Presented here are 17 T cell receptor beta chains from one specimen sequenced in a study of blood T cell repertoires in COVID-19. Profiling relied on immunoSEQ multiplex PCR, and the TCRdb table lists in-frame clones only, not all of them. The table has approximately 210,000 clones, almost 85% seen once; the top ten hold over 9.5%. The material sequenced was peripheral blood. The receptors originated from a woman aged 40-49 years with acute or convalescent COVID-19.

V usage is TRBV24-1 and J usage is TRBJ1-5, with D tentatively TRBD1 (6 bases). In germline, CDR1 is KGHDR, CDR2 SFDVKD. Between the trimmed V and J ends, which lost 6 bases and 3 bases, there was a span of 11 bases. The CDR3 consists of 14 residues. DNA for the CDR3: TGTGCCACCAGTATGACAGGAGTCAATCAGCCCCAGCATTTT. Its protein product is CATSMTGVNQPQHF.

This clone has a handful of counts. The J gene is TRBJ2-7, the V gene TRBV5-6; tentatively, D is TRBD2 (6 bases). The CDR3 loop spans 14 amino acids. V was clipped by 2 bases and J by 4 bases, with 13 bases between them. The germline V gene has CDR1 SGHDT and CDR2 YYEEEE. CDR3 residues: CASSLERGGYEQYF. The CDR3 region has the DNA TGTGCCAGCAGCTTAGAGAGGGGAGGATACGAGCAGTACTTC.

The chain links TRBV29-1 to TRBJ2-1; 12 bases are a match to TRBD2. The CDR3 spans 13 residues. CDR1 is SQVTM and CDR2 is ANQGSEA in the germline V gene. J lost 7 bases, V lost 8 bases, and 6 bases had no gene match. CDR3 in amino acids: CSPPTSGGNEQFF. The CDR3 DNA is TGCAGCCCCCCGACTAGCGGGGGTAATGAGCAGTTCTTC.

The chain links TRBV30 to TRBJ1-2, with 7 bases that match TRBD1. Germline V gene lookup returns CDR1 GTSNPN and CDR2 SVGIG (reference sequence). The CDR3 spans 13 residues. V was clipped by 4 bases and J by 6 bases; unmatched bases: 8. The CDR3 DNA follows: TGTGCCTGGACCCCCGACAGGGACAATGGCTACACCTTC. As protein: CAWTPDRDNGYTF.

The chain combines TRBV19 with TRBJ1-5; TRBD1 is a possible D gene (5 bases). The CDR3 covers 15 residues. Germline assignment: CDR1 LNHDA and CDR2 SQIVND (reference sequence). The germline V and J ends were trimmed by 3 bases and 1 base, with 10 bases remaining between them. CDR3 in amino acids: CASSIWGGSNQPQHF. The CDR3 DNA sequence: TGTGCCAGTAGTATCTGGGGGGGAAGCAATCAGCCCCAGCATTTT.

In its sample, this clone was seen once. The V call is TRBV6-5, the J call TRBJ1-4; D unclear. The germline V gene has CDR1 MNHEY and CDR2 SVGAGI. This CDR3 spans 13 amino acids. Trimming left V 7 bases short and J 8 bases short, with 14 bases between. The CDR3 region has the DNA TGTGCCAGCACCCGAACGAAGCGGGAAAAACTGTTTTTT. The encoded protein is CASTRTKREKLFF.

This clone was recorded a few times. This chain joins TRBV11-2 and TRBJ1-2; D may be TRBD1 (5 bases). Germline CDR1 reads SGHAT; CDR2 reads FQNNGV. Trimming pared 2 bases from V and 7 bases from J, leaving 14 bases between. The CDR3 consists of 14 residues. CDR3 region: CASSLSGPGGGYTF. The CDR3 DNA follows: TGTGCCAGCAGCTTATCAGGGCCCGGCGGTGGCTACACCTTC. The full variable domain, with the rest looked up from reference TRBV11-2 and TRBJ1-2, is EAGVAQSPRYKIIEKRQSVAFWCNPISGHATLYWYQQILGQGPKLLIQFQNNGVVDDSQLPKDRFSAERLKGVDSTLKIQPAKLEDSAVYLCASSLSGPGGGYTFGSGTRLTVV.

The count of this clone is one. The chain is built from TRBV19 and TRBJ1-1; D ambiguous. The germline gives CDR1 LNHDA, CDR2 SQIVND (reference sequence). The germline V and J ends were trimmed by 4 bases and 6 bases, with 9 bases remaining between them. The CDR3 sequence is 12 residues long. The CDR3 DNA is TGTGCCAGTAGTACACGAGGCTCTGAAGCTTTCTTT. It encodes CASSTRGSEAFF.

On this clone: The same CDR3 can be traced to other DNA sequences in this sample. CDR3 nucleotide sequence: TGTGCCAGTACGAGCTCCTACGAGCAGTACTTC. This gives the protein CASTSSYEQYF. The chain recombines TRBV2 with TRBJ2-7; D is unclear. The germline CDR1 and CDR2 sequences are SNHLY and FYNNEI. The CDR3 runs to 11 residues. V lost 9 bases and J 0 bases, leaving 6 bases between the germline ends.

V and J are TRBV2 and TRBJ1-5; D uncertain. The V gene's germline CDR1 is SNHLY and CDR2 FYNNEI. The CDR3 runs 17 residues. Trimming removed 2 bases from V and 7 bases from J, with 21 bases in between. The CDR3 DNA sequence: TGTGCCAGCAGTGAATCCTTAGCTAGGAGGAGAGTACAGCCCCAGCATTTT. Its translation: CASSESLARRRVQPQHF.

The chain carries TRBV7-2 and TRBJ1-2, with TRBD1 matching over 8 bases. Trimming cost V 6 bases and J 2 bases; bases outside gene matches: 5. This CDR3 is built from 14 residues. Germline V gene lookup returns CDR1 SGHTA and CDR2 FQGNSA. This CDR3 is CASSSGTGNYGYTF. The DNA of the CDR3 is TGTGCCAGCAGTTCCGGGACAGGCAACTATGGCTACACCTTC.

This clone was seen only once. V and J are TRBV5-4 and TRBJ2-3, with D maybe TRBD1 (6 bases). The CDR3 covers 15 residues. CDR1 and CDR2 (germline): SGHNT, YYREEE (reference sequence). Trimming cost V 2 bases and J 0 bases, with 10 bases left between them. The CDR3 DNA follows: TGTGCCAGCAGCTTCGGCAGGGGAAGCACAGATACGCAGTATTTT. Translation gives CASSFGRGSTDTQYF.

This clone was observed a few times. This sequence joins TRBV7-2 and TRBJ1-1, with 11 bases identical to TRBD1. This CDR3 comprises 13 residues. V shed 4 bases, J shed 5 bases, and the junction held 0 bases outside the gene matches. Germline values: CDR1 SGHTA, CDR2 FQGNSA. CDR3 bases: TGTGCCAGCAGCTGGGACAGGGGGACTGAAGCTTTCTTT. This gives the protein CASSWDRGTEAFF.

This chain joins TRBV12-3 or TRBV12-4 and TRBJ2-7, with TRBD2 as a possible D gene (5 bases). V gave up 6 bases and J gave up 3 bases, with 9 bases separating them. The length of the CDR3 is 12 residues. The CDR3 loop is CASSFGLYEQYF. In DNA form, the CDR3 reads TGTGCCAGCAGCTTCGGACTCTACGAGCAGTACTTC.

V is TRBV5-1 and J is TRBJ2-7; D not resolved. Germline V gene data show CDR1 as SGHRS and CDR2 as YFSETQ. V lost 1 base and J lost 6, with 14 bases in between. CDR3 length: 14 residues. In DNA form, the CDR3 reads TGCGCCAGCAGCTTGTGGCAGAGGAGTAGCGAGCAGTACTTC. Its protein product is CASSLWQRSSEQYF.

The rearrangement links TRBV2 to TRBJ2-7, with 9 bases aligning to TRBD1. This CDR3 is built from 14 residues. Germline V gene data show CDR1 as SNHLY and CDR2 as FYNNEI. V was clipped by 6 bases and J by 3 bases; unmatched bases: 6. CDR3 sequence (DNA): TGTGCCAGCAGGGGGACAGGGAGGAACTACGAGCAGTACTTC. Translation: CASRGTGRNYEQYF. Looking up the rest from reference TRBV2 and TRBJ2-7 gives the full variable domain: EPEVTQTPSHQVTQMGQEVILRCVPISNHLYFYWYRQILGQKVEFLVSFYNNEISEKSEIFDDQFSVERPDGSNFTLKIRSTKLEDSAMYFCASRGTGRNYEQYFGPGTRLTVT.

The rearrangement joins TRBV6-5 to TRBJ1-1; weak D call: TRBD1 (5 bases). CDR3 size: 15 residues. Germline-derived CDR1 and CDR2 are MNHEY and SVGAGI. V lost 0 bases and J 5 bases, leaving 13 bases between the germline ends. CDR3 DNA: TGTGCCAGCAGTTACTCGATGGGGCTGGGGACTGAAGCTTTCTTT. Translating it yields CASSYSMGLGTEAFF.